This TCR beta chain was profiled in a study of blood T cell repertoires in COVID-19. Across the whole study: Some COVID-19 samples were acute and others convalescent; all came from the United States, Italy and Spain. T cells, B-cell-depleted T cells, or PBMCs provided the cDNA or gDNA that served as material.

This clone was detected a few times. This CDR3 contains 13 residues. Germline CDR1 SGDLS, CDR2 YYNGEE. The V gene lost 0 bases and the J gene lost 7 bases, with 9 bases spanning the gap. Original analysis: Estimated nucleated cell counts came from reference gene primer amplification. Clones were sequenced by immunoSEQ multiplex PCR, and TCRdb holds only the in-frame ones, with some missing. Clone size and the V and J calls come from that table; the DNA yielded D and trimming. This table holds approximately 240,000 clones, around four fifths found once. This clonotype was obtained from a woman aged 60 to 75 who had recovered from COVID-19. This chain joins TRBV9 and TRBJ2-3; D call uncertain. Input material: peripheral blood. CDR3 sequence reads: CASSVALANTQYF. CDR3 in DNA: TGTGCCAGCAGCGTAGCACTCGCAAATACGCAGTATTTT.